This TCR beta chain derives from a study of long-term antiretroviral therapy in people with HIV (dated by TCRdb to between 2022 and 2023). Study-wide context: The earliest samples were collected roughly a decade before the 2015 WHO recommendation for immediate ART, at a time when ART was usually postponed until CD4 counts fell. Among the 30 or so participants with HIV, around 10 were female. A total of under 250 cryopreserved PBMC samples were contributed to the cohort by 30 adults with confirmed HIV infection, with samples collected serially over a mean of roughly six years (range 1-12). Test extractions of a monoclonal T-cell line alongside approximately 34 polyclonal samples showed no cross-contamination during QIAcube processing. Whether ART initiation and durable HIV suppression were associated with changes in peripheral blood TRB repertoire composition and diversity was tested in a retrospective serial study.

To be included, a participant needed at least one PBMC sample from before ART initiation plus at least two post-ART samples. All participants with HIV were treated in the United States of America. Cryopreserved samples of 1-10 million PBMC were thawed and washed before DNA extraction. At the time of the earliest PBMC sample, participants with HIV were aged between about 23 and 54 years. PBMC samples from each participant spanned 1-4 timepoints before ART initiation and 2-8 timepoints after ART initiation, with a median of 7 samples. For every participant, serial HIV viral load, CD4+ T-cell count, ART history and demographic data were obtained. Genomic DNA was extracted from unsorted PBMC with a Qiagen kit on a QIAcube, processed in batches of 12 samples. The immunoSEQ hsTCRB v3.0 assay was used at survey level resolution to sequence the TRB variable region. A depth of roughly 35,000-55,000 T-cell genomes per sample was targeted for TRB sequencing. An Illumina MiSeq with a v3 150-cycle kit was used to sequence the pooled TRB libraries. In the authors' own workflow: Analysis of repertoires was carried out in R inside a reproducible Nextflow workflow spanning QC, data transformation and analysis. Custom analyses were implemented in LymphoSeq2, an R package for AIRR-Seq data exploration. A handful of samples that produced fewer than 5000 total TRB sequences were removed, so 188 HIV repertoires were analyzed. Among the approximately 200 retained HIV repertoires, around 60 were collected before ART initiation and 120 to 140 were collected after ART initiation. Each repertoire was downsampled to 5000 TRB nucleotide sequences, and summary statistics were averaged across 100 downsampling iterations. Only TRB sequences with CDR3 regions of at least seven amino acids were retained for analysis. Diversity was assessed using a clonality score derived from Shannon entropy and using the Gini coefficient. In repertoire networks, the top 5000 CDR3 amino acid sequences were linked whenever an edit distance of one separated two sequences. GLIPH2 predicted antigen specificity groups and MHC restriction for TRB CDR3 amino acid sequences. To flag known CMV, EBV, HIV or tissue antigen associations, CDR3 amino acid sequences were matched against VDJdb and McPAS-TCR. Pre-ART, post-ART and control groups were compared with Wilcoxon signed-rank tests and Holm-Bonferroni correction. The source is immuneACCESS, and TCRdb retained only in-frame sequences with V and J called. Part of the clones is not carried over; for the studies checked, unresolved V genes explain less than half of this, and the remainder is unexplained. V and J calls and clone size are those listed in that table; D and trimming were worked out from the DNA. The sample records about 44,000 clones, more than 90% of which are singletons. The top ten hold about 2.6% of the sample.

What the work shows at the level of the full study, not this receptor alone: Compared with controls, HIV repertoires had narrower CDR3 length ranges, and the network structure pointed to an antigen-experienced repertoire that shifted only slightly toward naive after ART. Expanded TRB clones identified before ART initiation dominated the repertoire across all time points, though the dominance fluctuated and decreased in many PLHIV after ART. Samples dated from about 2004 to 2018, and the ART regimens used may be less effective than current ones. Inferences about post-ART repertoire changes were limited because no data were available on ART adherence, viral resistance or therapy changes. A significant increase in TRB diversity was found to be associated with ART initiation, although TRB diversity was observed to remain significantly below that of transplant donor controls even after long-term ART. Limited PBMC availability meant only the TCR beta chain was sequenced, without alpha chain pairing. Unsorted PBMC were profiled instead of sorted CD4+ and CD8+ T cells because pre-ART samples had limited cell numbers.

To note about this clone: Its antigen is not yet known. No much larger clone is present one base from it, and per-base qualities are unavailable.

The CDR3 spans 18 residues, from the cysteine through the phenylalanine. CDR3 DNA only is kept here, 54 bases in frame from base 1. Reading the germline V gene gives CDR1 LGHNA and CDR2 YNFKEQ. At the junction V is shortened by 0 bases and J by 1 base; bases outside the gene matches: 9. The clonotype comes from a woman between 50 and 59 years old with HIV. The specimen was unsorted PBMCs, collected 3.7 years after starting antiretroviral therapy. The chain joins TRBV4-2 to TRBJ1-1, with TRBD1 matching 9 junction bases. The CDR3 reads CASSQEILPGQGNTEAFF. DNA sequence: TGTGCCAGCAGCCAAGAAATCCTTCCGGGACAGGGGAACACTGAAGCTTTCTTT.